A selection of T cell receptor beta chains follows, all from one sample in a study of blood T cell repertoires in COVID-19. The protocol was immunoSEQ multiplex PCR, while the TCRdb copy is restricted to in-frame clones and leaves out a portion. The sample shows tens of thousands of clones, approximately 80% of them seen only once. Specimen: peripheral blood. These receptor sequences come from a woman in her sixties with acute or convalescent COVID-19. Both conserved end residues are part of each CDR3. A D gene is named only where the DNA matches it firmly. The listing skips clone size in some rows; elsewhere it reads once, few, many or a size class.

TGTGCCATGGGACAGGCTGGAAACACCATATATTTT	CAMGQAGNTIYF	TRBD1	NA	TRBJ1-3	TRBV6-5
TGTGCCAGCAGCTCGATGACAGGGGAGGCCTACAATGAGCAGTTCTTC	CASSSMTGEAYNEQFF	TRBD1	NA	TRBJ2-1	TRBV5-4
TGTGCCAGCAGCGTAGAGCCCGGGGTGGACACCGGGGAGCTGTTTTTT	CASSVEPGVDTGELFF	NA	once	TRBJ2-2	TRBV9
TGCGCCAGCAGCTTAGGGACAGGGAAAGAGACCCAGTACTTC	CASSLGTGKETQYF	TRBD1	NA	TRBJ2-5	TRBV5-1
TGTGCCAGCAGTTCCCCGGACAGGTGGAATTCACCCCTCCACTTT	CASSSPDRWNSPLHF	TRBD1	NA	TRBJ1-6	TRBV27
TGCGCCAGCAGCTTCGCAGGGGGCGAGGGTAACTATGGCTACACCTTC	CASSFAGGEGNYGYTF	TRBD1	NA	TRBJ1-2	TRBV5-1
TGCGCCAGCAGCCTAAGACAGGGTTACAATGAGCAGTTCTTC	CASSLRQGYNEQFF	TRBD1	NA	TRBJ2-1	TRBV5-1
TGTGCCAGCTCACCCCAACAGGGGAACACCGGGGAGCTGTTTTTT	CASSPQQGNTGELFF	NA	NA	TRBJ2-2	TRBV18
TGTGCCAGCAGCAAAATCGGCCGGAACCGGGGCACCGGGGAGCTGTTTTTT	CASSKIGRNRGTGELFF	NA	NA	TRBJ2-2	TRBV21-1
TGCGCCAGCAGCCAAGATGACACATCTAACTATGGCTACACCTTC	CASSQDDTSNYGYTF	NA	NA	TRBJ1-2	TRBV4-3
TGTGCCAGCAGCGTAGGCCCGGGGGGCTCGGAGACCCAGTACTTC	CASSVGPGGSETQYF	NA	NA	TRBJ2-5	TRBV9
TGTGCCAGCAAACAGGGAGTACTCTATGGCTACACCTTC	CASKQGVLYGYTF	NA	NA	TRBJ1-2	TRBV27
TGTGCCACCAGTACATACAGGAATGGCTACACCTTC	CATSTYRNGYTF	NA	NA	TRBJ1-2	TRBV24-1
TGCGCCAGCAGCCAAGAAGAGGGCCTAAATGAAAAACTGTTTTTT	CASSQEEGLNEKLFF	NA	NA	TRBJ1-4	TRBV4-1
TGTGCCAGCTCCTCCCCGAAGGGGGCCCAAGAGCAGTACTTC	CASSSPKGAQEQYF	TRBD1	few	TRBJ2-7	TRBV7-2
TGTGCCAGCAGCTTAGACAGGGTTACTGGCTACACCTTC	CASSLDRVTGYTF	NA	NA	TRBJ1-2	TRBV7-2
TGTGCCAGCAGCGTAGGAGAGGGACAGGTGAACACTGAAGCTTTCTTT	CASSVGEGQVNTEAFF	TRBD1	once	TRBJ1-1	TRBV9
TGCGCCAGCAGCCAACTCTCCATGAGGGCCACAGATACGCAGTATTTT	CASSQLSMRATDTQYF	NA	NA	TRBJ2-3	TRBV4-3
TGTGCCAGCAGCTTATTTGGTCCCCAGGGTTGGGGAAACACCATATATTTT	CASSLFGPQGWGNTIYF	NA	NA	TRBJ1-3	TRBV7-8
TGTGCCAGCTCACCACCGCGGGGAGCGGGGGAGACAGCCACAGATACGCAGTATTTT	CASSPPRGAGETATDTQYF	TRBD2	NA	TRBJ2-3	TRBV18
TGCGCCAGCAGCCAAGGACAGGGCTCCTACGAGCAGTACTTC	CASSQGQGSYEQYF	TRBD1	NA	TRBJ2-7	TRBV4-1
TGTGCCAGCAGCTTGGACATTGGGCATACTGAAGCTTTCTTT	CASSLDIGHTEAFF	NA	once	TRBJ1-1	TRBV5-6
TGTGCCACCAGTGATCCGTCTGGGACAGGGGGCGCGAGGGGCTTGAGAATTGGTGAGCAGTTCTTC	CATSDPSGTGGARGLRIGEQFF	TRBD1	once	TRBJ2-1	TRBV24-1
TGTGCCAGCAGAGAGACAGGGGGCTATGGCTACACCTTC	CASRETGGYGYTF	TRBD1	NA	TRBJ1-2	TRBV12-3/TRBV12-4
TGCAGCGTTGGTGCAGGCTACGAGCAGTACTTC	CSVGAGYEQYF	NA	NA	TRBJ2-7	TRBV29-1
TGTGCCAGCAGCCAAGGGACAGGGGGCCCTGGAAACACCATATATTTT	CASSQGTGGPGNTIYF	TRBD1	NA	TRBJ1-3	TRBV3-1/TRBV3-2
TGTGCCAGTAGTATCGGCAGGGAGGCCAATCAGCCCCAGCATTTT	CASSIGREANQPQHF	NA	many	TRBJ1-5	TRBV19
TGTGCCAGCAGTCCAGGGGGCAATGAGCAGTTCTTC	CASSPGGNEQFF	TRBD1	NA	TRBJ2-1	TRBV6-5
TGTGCCAGCAGCCCCGTCGGCGGTCACGGCTATGGCTACACCTTC	CASSPVGGHGYGYTF	NA	NA	TRBJ1-2	TRBV9
TGTGCCAGCAGCTTAGCAGGGGCAGGGGAGACCCAGTACTTC	CASSLAGAGETQYF	NA	NA	TRBJ2-5	TRBV7-9
TGTGCCAGCAGTTACTCGGACTCCTCAGGAGGCTACACCTTC	CASSYSDSSGGYTF	NA	NA	TRBJ1-2	TRBV6-5
TGTGCCAGTAGTATAGGAACAGGTCCCTACAATGAGCAGTTCTTC	CASSIGTGPYNEQFF	NA	NA	TRBJ2-1	TRBV19
TGTGCCACCGGGGCGGGCGCGGGGCAGGGCCGTTATGAGCAGTTCTTC	CATGAGAGQGRYEQFF	NA	once	TRBJ2-1	TRBV10-3
TGTGCCAGCAGCGTAGGGACAGGGGCCTACGAGCAGTACTTC	CASSVGTGAYEQYF	TRBD1	NA	TRBJ2-7	TRBV5-4
TGTGCCAGTAGTAGCAGGGGGCTTTCCTATAATTCACCCCTCCACTTT	CASSSRGLSYNSPLHF	TRBD1	NA	TRBJ1-6	TRBV19
TGTGCCAGCAGCCTCAATCAACAGGGGTCCTCCTACGAGCAGTACTTC	CASSLNQQGSSYEQYF	TRBD1	NA	TRBJ2-7	TRBV7-2
TGCGCCAGCAGCTTGGGTCAGTCAAATTCACCCCTCCACTTT	CASSLGQSNSPLHF	NA	NA	TRBJ1-6	TRBV5-1
TGTGCCAGCAGCGCCTCCCTCGGAGGACAGGGGCGCGATGGCTACACCTTC	CASSASLGGQGRDGYTF	TRBD1	few	TRBJ1-2	TRBV9
TGTGCCAGCAGTTACGAAGCGGTCGGGGAGCTGTTTTTT	CASSYEAVGELFF	NA	NA	TRBJ2-2	TRBV6-2/TRBV6-3
TGTGCCAGCAGTGACACAGGGGGCGCCTCCATATATTTT	CASSDTGGASIYF	TRBD1	NA	TRBJ1-3	TRBV6-1
TGTGCCAGCAGCCCCACGGGACAGACGGCTTTCTTT	CASSPTGQTAFF	TRBD1	NA	TRBJ1-1	TRBV13
TGCGCCAGCAGCCTACGGACAGGGGATAATACGCAGTATTTT	CASSLRTGDNTQYF	TRBD1	NA	TRBJ2-3	TRBV4-3
TGTGCCAGCTCACCGACGCGGGGCGGATACAATGAGCAGTTCTTC	CASSPTRGGYNEQFF	NA	NA	TRBJ2-1	TRBV18
TGTGCCAGCAGCCGGAATTTGGTTCGGGGGGCCGAGACTGAAGCTTTCTTT	CASSRNLVRGAETEAFF	NA	NA	TRBJ1-1	TRBV5-4
TGCGCCAGCAGCCGGGACGTGGGACAGGGGGGAATCGGCTACACCTTC	CASSRDVGQGGIGYTF	TRBD1	NA	TRBJ1-2	TRBV5-1
TGTGCCAGCAGTTACTCCGGGACAGGATCCGGGGAGCTGTTTTTT	CASSYSGTGSGELFF	TRBD1	NA	TRBJ2-2	TRBV6-2/TRBV6-3
TGTGCCAGCAGCCCATACAGGGCGAATATGGCCAGATGGGGGGCCAACGTCCTGACTTTC	CASSPYRANMARWGANVLTF	NA	NA	TRBJ2-6	TRBV7-8
TGTGCCATCAGCCCGGAAGGGGCTGCTAACTATGGCTACACCTTC	CAISPEGAANYGYTF	NA	NA	TRBJ1-2	TRBV10-3
TGTGCCAGCAGTAGGACAGGGGAGACAGATACGCAGTATTTT	CASSRTGETDTQYF	TRBD1	NA	TRBJ2-3	TRBV9
TGTGCCAGCAACGTGGGACAGGGGAAAAACACTGAAGCTTTCTTT	CASNVGQGKNTEAFF	TRBD1	once	TRBJ1-1	TRBV11-2